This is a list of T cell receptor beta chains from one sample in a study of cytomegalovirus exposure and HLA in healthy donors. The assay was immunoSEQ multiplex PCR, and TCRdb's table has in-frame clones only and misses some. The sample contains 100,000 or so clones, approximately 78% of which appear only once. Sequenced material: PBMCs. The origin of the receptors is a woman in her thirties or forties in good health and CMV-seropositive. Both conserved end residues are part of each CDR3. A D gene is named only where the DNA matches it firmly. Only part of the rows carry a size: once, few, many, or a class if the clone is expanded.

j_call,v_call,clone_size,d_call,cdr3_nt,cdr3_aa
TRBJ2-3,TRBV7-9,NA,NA,TGTTCCAGCAGCTTCGTGTCGGGAGCTGTAGATACGCAGTATTTT,CSSSFVSGAVDTQYF
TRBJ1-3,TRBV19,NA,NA,TGTGCCAGTAGTGGGACAACTGGAAACACCATATATTTT,CASSGTTGNTIYF
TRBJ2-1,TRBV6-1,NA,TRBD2,TGTGCCAGCAGTGAAGTGTGGCTAGCGGGAGGAAGCTCCTACAATGAGCAGTTCTTC,CASSEVWLAGGSSYNEQFF
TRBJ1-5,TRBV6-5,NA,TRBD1,TGTGCCAGCAGAGTGGGACAGTGGAATCAGCCCCAGCATTTT,CASRVGQWNQPQHF
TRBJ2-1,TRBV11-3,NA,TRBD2,TGTGCCAGCAGCTTTAGCGGGCTCCGCGGAGGGTCCTACAATGAGCAGTTCTTC,CASSFSGLRGGSYNEQFF
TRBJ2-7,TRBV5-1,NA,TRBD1,TGCGCCAGCAGCTTGGTAAGGACAGGGAACCAAGGCTACGAGCAGTACTTC,CASSLVRTGNQGYEQYF
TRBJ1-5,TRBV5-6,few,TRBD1,TGTGCCAGCAGCTCGGACAGGGAGTACGGGCTCAATCAGCCCCAGCATTTT,CASSSDREYGLNQPQHF
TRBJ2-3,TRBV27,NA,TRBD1,TGTGCCAGCAGTCAGTTGTACGACAGGGCTAGCACAGATACGCAGTATTTT,CASSQLYDRASTDTQYF
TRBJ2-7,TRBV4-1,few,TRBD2,TGCGCCAGCAGCCAATTTGGACTAGCGAAATACGAGCAGTACTTC,CASSQFGLAKYEQYF
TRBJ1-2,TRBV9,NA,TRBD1,TGTGCCAGCAGCGTAGCAGGGGGGAACTATGGCTACACCTTC,CASSVAGGNYGYTF
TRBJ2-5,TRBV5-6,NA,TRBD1,TGTGCCAGCAGCTGGACAGGGGTAGAGACCCAGTACTTC,CASSWTGVETQYF
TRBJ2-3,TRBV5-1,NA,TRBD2,TGCGCCAGCAGCCCTACTGGCGGGAGTAGCACAGATACGCAGTATTTT,CASSPTGGSSTDTQYF
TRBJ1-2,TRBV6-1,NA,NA,TGTGCCAGCAGTCGACCTACGGGAGCCAACTATGGCTACACCTTC,CASSRPTGANYGYTF
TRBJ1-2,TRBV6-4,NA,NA,TGTGCCAGCAGTGACGGCGGGTCTAACTATGGCTACACCTTC,CASSDGGSNYGYTF
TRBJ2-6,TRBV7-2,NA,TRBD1,TGTGCCAGCAGCCAATCCCCTTTCAGGGGGAAGTCTGGGGCCAACGTCCTGACTTTC,CASSQSPFRGKSGANVLTF
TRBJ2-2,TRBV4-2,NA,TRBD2,TGTGCCAGCAGCCAAGGCTTTGGTAGCGGGTGGAATGGGCACACCGGGGAGCTGTTTTTT,CASSQGFGSGWNGHTGELFF
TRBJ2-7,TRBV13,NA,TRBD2,TGTGCCAGCAGCTCTAGAACTAGCGGGAGGGACTACGAGCAGTACTTC,CASSSRTSGRDYEQYF
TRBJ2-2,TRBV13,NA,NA,TGTGCCAGCAGTACGGGATCAATAACCGGGGAGCTGTTTTTT,CASSTGSITGELFF
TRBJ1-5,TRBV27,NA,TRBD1,TGTGCCAGCAGTTTGGTGGGGGGACAGGGTGGGAATCAGCCCCAGCATTTT,CASSLVGGQGGNQPQHF
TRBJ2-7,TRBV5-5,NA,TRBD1,TGTGCCAGCAGCCCGGATAGACAGGGTGGAGGCTACGAGCAGTACTTC,CASSPDRQGGGYEQYF
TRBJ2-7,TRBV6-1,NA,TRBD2,TGTGCCAGCAGGGGACTAGCGGGAGAGTCCAAGTACTTC,CASRGLAGESKYF
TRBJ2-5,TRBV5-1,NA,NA,TGCGCCAGCAGCTTGGCCCAACTCGGGGAGGAGACCCAGTACTTC,CASSLAQLGEETQYF
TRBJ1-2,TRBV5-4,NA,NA,TGTGCCAGCAGCTTTAGCTATGGCTACACCTTC,CASSFSYGYTF
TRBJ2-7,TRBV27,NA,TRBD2,TGTGCCAGCAGTTCCGTAGCGGGAGGGCGGGAGCAGTACTTC,CASSSVAGGREQYF
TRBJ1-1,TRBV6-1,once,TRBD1,TGTGCCAGCAACACTGGGACAGGAGAAGCTTTCTTT,CASNTGTGEAFF
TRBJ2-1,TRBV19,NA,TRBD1,TGTGCCGGCAACGAGGGGGCTGGCGAGCAGTTCTTC,CAGNEGAGEQFF
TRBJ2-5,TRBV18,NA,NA,TGTGCCAGCTCACCAAGAGCCGAGACCCAGTACTTC,CASSPRAETQYF
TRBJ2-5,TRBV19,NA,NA,TGTGCCAGTAGAACAGGGGAGACCCAGTACTTC,CASRTGETQYF
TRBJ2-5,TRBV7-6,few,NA,TGTGCCAGCAGTCCAGGGAATCCAGAGACCCAGTACTTC,CASSPGNPETQYF
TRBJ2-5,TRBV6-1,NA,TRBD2,TGTGCCAGCAGTGAACTAGCGGGAGGGCAAGAGACCCAGTACTTC,CASSELAGGQETQYF
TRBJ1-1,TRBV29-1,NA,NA,TGCAGCGCCGGGAACACTGAAGCTTTCTTT,CSAGNTEAFF
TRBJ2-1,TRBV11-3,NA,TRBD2,TGTGCCAGCAGCGGCCCAGGGACTAGCGGTTACAATGAGCAGTTCTTC,CASSGPGTSGYNEQFF
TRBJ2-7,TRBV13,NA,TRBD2,TGTGCCAGCAGCTCGAGGGCTTCTAGCGGGAGCACCTACGAGCAGTACTTC,CASSSRASSGSTYEQYF